This TCR beta chain was captured by sequencing in a study of control samples from healthy donors and cancer patients. Trimming shortened V by 3 bases and J by 5 bases, and 20 bases separated the two germline ends. This CDR3 is built from 17 residues. The protocol was immunoSEQ multiplex PCR, while the TCRdb copy is restricted to in-frame clones and leaves out a portion. The sample includes around 130,000 clones, around 90% of them seen just once. Sequences were obtained from blood. This TCR derives from a man in his fifties or sixties in good health. This chain uses TRBV6-7 with TRBJ2-1; D uncertain. TRBV6-7 has ORF status, its function being uncertain. CDR3 protein: CASSYPAAGGTHNEQFF. As DNA, the CDR3 is TGTGCCAGCAGTTATCCCGCCGCCGGCGGAACACACAATGAGCAGTTCTTC.